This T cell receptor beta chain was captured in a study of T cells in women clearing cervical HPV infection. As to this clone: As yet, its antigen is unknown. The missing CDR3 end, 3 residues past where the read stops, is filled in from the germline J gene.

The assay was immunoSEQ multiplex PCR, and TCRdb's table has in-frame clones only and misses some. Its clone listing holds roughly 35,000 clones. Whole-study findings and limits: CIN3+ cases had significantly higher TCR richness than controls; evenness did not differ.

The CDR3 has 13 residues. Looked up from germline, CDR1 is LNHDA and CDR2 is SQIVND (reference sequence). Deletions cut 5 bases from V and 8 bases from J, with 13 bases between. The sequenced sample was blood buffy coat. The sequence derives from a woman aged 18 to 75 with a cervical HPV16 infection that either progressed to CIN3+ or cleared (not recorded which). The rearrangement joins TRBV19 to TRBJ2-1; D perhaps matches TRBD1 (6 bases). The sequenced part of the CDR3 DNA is TGTGCCAGTAGTTCTCAGGGGAGAGATGAG. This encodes CASSSQGRDE. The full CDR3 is CASSSQGRDEQFF.